This T cell receptor (beta chain) was found in a study of cytomegalovirus exposure and HLA in healthy donors (dated by TCRdb to 2015 to 2018). Looking at the study overall: According to an earlier analysis of 550 to 750 of the donors, 200 million or so T cells yielded over 100 million unique TCR beta sequences and approximately 300 Gb of sequence data. About 330 gigabases of sequencing data and around 80 million unique TCR sequences made up an early release that covered approximately 620 HLA-typed donors. Among the approximately 420 genotyped donors, around 79% belonged to the genetic ancestry cluster associated with self-reported Caucasian donors. The study was designed to test whether signatures of past pathogen exposure could be identified by cataloging public T cell receptors. The study used immunosequencing to profile the T cell repertoires of several hundred subjects and linked those repertoires to cytomegalovirus serostatus. In addition to the first cohort of 666 subjects, a separate validation cohort of 120 different subjects was used. High-throughput TCR immunosequencing, statistical association of individual TCRs with disease status, and machine learning were combined to predict cytomegalovirus infection status. A later analysis re-analyzed previously published TCR beta repertoires from 500 to 700 donors and added high-resolution HLA genotyping to study TCR occurrence patterns. In the later analysis, no new phenotypic data were used to find candidate immune exposures; instead, reliance was placed on TCR beta sequences and their occurrence across donors. In an earlier analysis of a few hundred of the donors, high-throughput TCR beta sequencing was used to judge whether each TCR beta V gene segment behaved as functional or pseudogenic. Donor age, sex, ethnicity and CMV serostatus were compiled alongside the repertoire data. A later genetic analysis used genome-wide SNP genotypes for about three fifths of the roughly 700 donors, treating that subset as a discovery cohort. All discovery cohort repertoires had been generated using a single sequencing platform. Both class I and class II loci were covered by HLA typing, at four-digit resolution. The number of donors typed differed by locus, with about 629-630 for A, B, C, DRB1 and DQB1, more than 500 for DQA1, 600 to 610 for DPA1, and around 450 for DPB1. Roughly 5 DR-DQ haplotypes were treated as single units for association and clustering because of strong linkage in the cohort. Among 300 to 500 genotyped donors of the cohort, an average of around 220,000 unique TCR beta nucleotide sequences was sequenced per donor, of which about 18% were non-productive.

A remark on this clone: Its antigen is still unknown. Base qualities were left out, and no much larger clone turns up one base away.

General findings and caveats noted by the study authors: The presence/absence analyses assumed that sequencing depth was roughly uniform across donors, and that assumption may not be true. A cluster of highly shared sequence variants was judged likely to be a technical artifact of the sequencing pipeline. This cohort had only TCR beta chains sequenced, and the lack of alpha or paired-chain data limited which features could be detected. In a later analysis, several top co-occurrence clusters were reported to appear linked to parvovirus B19, influenza, CMV and Epstein-Barr virus. Most CMV-associated TCR beta chains appeared to be HLA-restricted in a later analysis, and the HLA associations seemed to be driven largely by CMV exposure. Assigning TCR associations to individual alleles was difficult when HLA alleles, especially DR and DQ, strongly co-occurred. Specific HLA alleles were associated with about 17,000 TCR beta sequences at a false discovery rate of 0.05 in a later analysis. In an earlier analysis of fewer than 750 of the donors, most TCR beta V segments were observed in productive rearrangements about 87% or about 30% of the time, broadly matching IMGT annotations. Because some donors lacked HLA typing at each locus, the association tests relied only on the typed subset. Across donors, most TCR sequences were observed very rarely, whereas some public TCRs were present in many individuals. The authors suggested that the approach could potentially be extended to other disease states and immunological phenotypes. The classifier was reported to diagnose cytomegalovirus status with high specificity and sensitivity in both the original cohort and the validation cohort. Because counts were too low, seventeen rarely observed V segments, including chromosome 9 orphons, were left out of the earlier analysis of 500 to 750 of the donors. In the study, some 160 TCR beta chains were listed as associated with cytomegalovirus. In vitro tests confirmed that a few of the cytomegalovirus-associated TCR beta chains recognize cytomegalovirus antigens. A further reported finding was that TCR beta sequences accurately predicted the HLA-A and HLA-B alleles for most subjects in the first cohort. The only immune exposure information available for the cohort was CMV serostatus. A later analysis found that TCR association rates varied across HLA loci, with DRB1 alleles showing the most associated TCRs and HLA-C alleles the fewest. Some IMGT-functional V segments, including TRBV6-2 and TRBV6-3, could not be distinguished by the 87-base-pair reads and were therefore excluded. A later analysis found that HLA-associated TCR beta chains were more clonally expanded and had lower generation probabilities than equally common non-associated chains. In a later genetic analysis, fewer N-insertions in productive TCRs were reported among donors in an Asian-associated ancestry cluster than the roughly 640-donor mean. A later genetic analysis associated a missense DCLRE1C variant with V-gene and J-gene trimming of TCR beta chains, and an independent cohort replicated the association. Linkage disequilibrium might explain the correlated functional status among segregating V segments, but an unknown experimental factor could not be excluded.

The germline V gene encodes CDR1 LGHNA and CDR2 YNFKEQ. From the cysteine through the phenylalanine, the CDR3 covers 16 amino acids. Just CDR3 DNA is preserved here, 48 bases in frame from base 1. Trimming takes 0 bases from V and 7 bases from J, and the germline ends sit 18 bases apart. Libraries were built with the immunoSEQ multiplex PCR assay. A mixture of 60 forward primers for TCR Vbeta segments and 13 reverse primers for TCR Jbeta segments was used in the multiplex PCR. Amplification of the CDR3 region of rearranged TCR beta genes was performed with a multiplex PCR assay on genomic DNA. Amplified TCR beta libraries were sequenced as 87-base-pair reads on the Illumina HiSeq System. In the original analysis: Across the 666 repertoires, a later analysis counted 80 million or so unique TCR beta chains, 9 million to 14 million of which were shared by at least two donors. Raw reads were error-corrected and collapsed into unique sequences with a nearest-neighbor algorithm that merged closely related sequences to remove PCR and sequencing errors. V, D and J gene segments were assigned by aligning CDR3 sequences to IMGT reference sequences. For a sequence to be retained, at least a six-nucleotide match to both a V gene segment and a J gene segment was required. Rearrangements were called productive when the CDR3 lacked stop codons and stayed in frame with V and J; all others were non-productive. CDR3 was defined according to IMGT convention as the region running from the second conserved V-encoded cysteine to the conserved J-encoded phenylalanine. The earlier analysis of about 590 of the donors excluded sequences that lacked an unambiguous match to a single V gene segment. In an earlier analysis of 587 of the donors, a V segment was called functional when productive rearrangements were above 56.7%, and segregating when the standard deviation between donors exceeded 5%. A statistical classification framework was developed to diagnose cytomegalovirus status using the catalog of TCR beta chain sequences. V and J gene assignment, in a later analysis, came from comparing TCR nucleotide sequences with IMGT/GENE-DB human TR gene sequences. A later analysis assigned CDR3 sequences and most-parsimonious VDJ recombination scenarios with the TCRdist pipeline. In a later analysis, each TCR beta chain was defined by its CDR3 amino acid sequence together with its V-gene family, and reads without a unique V-gene family were excluded. In a later analysis, 500 to 650 highly shared, low-generation-probability nucleotide sequences were removed to address suspected cross-contamination and a sequencing artifact. A later analysis calculated a clonal expansion index for each public chain from normalized within-repertoire ranks of inferred template counts. Generation probabilities in a later analysis came from a VDJ recombination model fitted to out-of-frame rearrangements, and those results were checked against IGoR. In a later analysis, TCR-TCR, TCR-HLA and TCR-CMV co-occurrence was scored with hypergeometric tests, and a repertoire-size bias correction was applied to TCR pairs. To estimate false discovery rates, a later analysis permuted the HLA or CMV assignments 20 times. A later analysis grouped co-occurring TCRs with DBSCAN, adding TCRdist sequence similarity when clustering within HLA-allele-positive subsets. Repertoires with fewer than 30,000 or more than 120,000 public chains, plus five repertoires with anomalous nucleotide sharing, were excluded from co-occurrence clustering. TCRdb mirrors the immuneACCESS table, restricted to in-frame sequences. Some clones are absent from its copies; in checked studies, under half trace to an unresolved V gene, and the reason for the others is unknown. V and J calls and clone size come straight from that table; D and trimming were deduced from the DNA. This sample holds about 140,000 clones; over 60% were observed only once. The ten largest clones add up to less than 1.5% of the sample.

The cohort consisted of some 730 healthy bone marrow donors. All cohort members were sampled while nominally healthy, although unrecorded immune exposures were likely present. The donor tested CMV seropositive and was one of the 289 seropositive cohort members. A peripheral blood sample was collected from each donor, and TCR beta sequencing was performed on peripheral blood mononuclear cells. The Qiagen DNeasy Blood Extraction Kit was used to extract genomic DNA from the blood cell samples. The chain joins TRBV4-2 to TRBJ1-2; TRBD1 is a weak D gene call, 5 bases matching. The origin of this receptor is a male donor in good health and CMV-seropositive. The sequencing input was PBMCs. The DNA sequence reads TGTGCCAGCAGCCAAGATCTGGAGGGGCAGTACGTTGGCTACACCTTC. It specifies CASSQDLEGQYVGYTF.